These T cell receptor beta chains were read from a single sample in a study of early T cells in non-severe SARS-CoV-2 infection. TCRdb called the 5' RACE reads again in MiXCR, with one record for every CDR3 protein. The sample has under 85,000 distinct CDR3 sequences, 5% seen once. The sequences come from whole blood, collected at baseline. The source is an adult who was a healthcare worker with PCR-confirmed SARS-CoV-2 infection or an uninfected control (not recorded which). The CDR3 runs from the conserved cysteine through the conserved F or W. Each record gives: J gene, V gene, clone size, D gene, CDR3 protein, CDR3 DNA. D genes are given only for firm matches. Clone size is stated in some rows and not others, as once, few, many or a class when expanded.

J gene: TRBJ2-3
V gene: TRBV7-9
clone size: .
D gene: TRBD2
CDR3 protein: CASSLAVHSGRKTDTQYF
CDR3 DNA: TGTGCCAGCAGCTTAGCGGTCCATAGCGGGAGAAAGACAGATACGCAGTATTTT

J gene: TRBJ2-1
V gene: TRBV29-1
clone size: few
D gene: TRBD2
CDR3 protein: CSVERAGVGDEQFF
CDR3 DNA: TGCAGCGTTGAAAGAGCGGGAGTTGGCGATGAGCAGTTCTTC

J gene: TRBJ2-7
V gene: TRBV7-9
clone size: many
D gene: .
CDR3 protein: CASSPTGMGSYEQYF
CDR3 DNA: TGTGCCAGCAGCCCCACCGGTATGGGCTCCTACGAGCAGTACTTC

J gene: TRBJ2-7
V gene: TRBV12-3/TRBV12-4
clone size: .
D gene: .
CDR3 protein: CASRFEGVNYEQYF
CDR3 DNA: TGTGCCAGCCGGTTCGAGGGGGTGAACTACGAGCAGTACTTC

J gene: TRBJ2-3
V gene: TRBV14
clone size: few
D gene: TRBD2
CDR3 protein: CASSPRVLAGNTDTQYF
CDR3 DNA: TGTGCCAGCAGCCCACGCGTCCTAGCGGGAAACACAGATACGCAGTATTTT

J gene: TRBJ2-1
V gene: TRBV9
clone size: many
D gene: TRBD1
CDR3 protein: CASSTPTGTGGSYNEQFF
CDR3 DNA: TGTGCCAGCAGCACTCCAACCGGGACAGGGGGTTCGTACAATGAGCAGTTCTTC

J gene: TRBJ1-1
V gene: TRBV7-9
clone size: many
D gene: .
CDR3 protein: CASSVIEQGTEAFF
CDR3 DNA: TGTGCCAGCAGCGTTATCGAGCAGGGTACTGAAGCTTTCTTT

J gene: TRBJ1-4
V gene: TRBV30
clone size: .
D gene: .
CDR3 protein: CSWSPGGAYEKLFF
CDR3 DNA: TGTTCCTGGAGTCCCGGGGGGGCATATGAAAAACTGTTTTTT

J gene: TRBJ1-2
V gene: TRBV19
clone size: .
D gene: .
CDR3 protein: CASLLGSDGYTF
CDR3 DNA: TGTGCCAGTTTATTGGGAAGTGATGGCTACACCTTC

J gene: TRBJ2-1
V gene: TRBV12-3/TRBV12-4
clone size: many
D gene: TRBD1
CDR3 protein: CASSPDRGFYNEQFF
CDR3 DNA: TGTGCCAGCAGCCCTGACAGGGGGTTCTACAATGAGCAGTTCTTC

J gene: TRBJ1-1
V gene: TRBV6-1
clone size: many
D gene: .
CDR3 protein: CASWEQGRFHTEAFF
CDR3 DNA: TGTGCCAGTTGGGAACAGGGACGGTTTCACACTGAAGCTTTCTTT

J gene: TRBJ2-1
V gene: TRBV10-3
clone size: many
D gene: TRBD2
CDR3 protein: CAIRETSGSVNEQFF
CDR3 DNA: TGTGCCATCAGGGAAACTAGCGGTTCTGTCAATGAGCAGTTCTTC

J gene: TRBJ2-7
V gene: TRBV5-4
clone size: many
D gene: .
CDR3 protein: CASSGGRRGEQYF
CDR3 DNA: TGTGCCAGCAGCGGGGGGCGACGGGGTGAGCAGTACTTC

J gene: TRBJ2-7
V gene: TRBV5-1
clone size: many
D gene: .
CDR3 protein: CASREGAYEQYF
CDR3 DNA: TGCGCCAGCAGGGAGGGCGCCTACGAGCAGTACTTC

J gene: TRBJ2-7
V gene: TRBV20-1
clone size: many
D gene: .
CDR3 protein: CSARVGSYEQYF
CDR3 DNA: TGCAGTGCTAGAGTCGGATCCTACGAGCAGTACTTC

J gene: TRBJ1-1
V gene: TRBV14
clone size: few
D gene: .
CDR3 protein: CASSHKGLMNTEAFF
CDR3 DNA: TGTGCCAGCAGCCATAAGGGATTAATGAACACTGAAGCTTTCTTT

J gene: TRBJ2-3
V gene: TRBV20-1
clone size: few
D gene: .
CDR3 protein: CSATQTGPGPNTQYF
CDR3 DNA: TGCAGTGCGACCCAGACTGGTCCTGGGCCCAATACGCAGTATTTT

J gene: TRBJ1-3
V gene: TRBV18
clone size: .
D gene: TRBD1
CDR3 protein: CASSPVLGGPLSGNTIYF
CDR3 DNA: TGTGCCAGCTCACCGGTCCTAGGGGGCCCTCTCTCTGGAAACACCATATATTTT

J gene: TRBJ2-7
V gene: TRBV28
clone size: many
D gene: .
CDR3 protein: CAIEGESGFYEQYF
CDR3 DNA: TGTGCCATCGAGGGGGAAAGCGGATTTTACGAGCAGTACTTC

J gene: TRBJ1-6
V gene: TRBV6-1
clone size: few
D gene: TRBD1
CDR3 protein: CASSKWDSNNSPLHF
CDR3 DNA: TGTGCCAGCAGTAAATGGGACAGCAATAATTCACCCCTCCACTTT

J gene: TRBJ2-5
V gene: TRBV28
clone size: few
D gene: .
CDR3 protein: CASSSWTSPAETQYF
CDR3 DNA: TGTGCCAGCAGTAGCTGGACCTCCCCCGCGGAGACCCAGTACTTC

J gene: TRBJ2-2
V gene: TRBV7-3
clone size: .
D gene: .
CDR3 protein: CASSLMGPTGELFF
CDR3 DNA: TGTGCCAGCAGCTTAATGGGTCCTACCGGGGAGCTGTTTTTT

J gene: TRBJ2-7
V gene: TRBV12-3/TRBV12-4
clone size: .
D gene: .
CDR3 protein: CASSHYREGGTTYEQYF
CDR3 DNA: TGTGCCAGCAGCCACTACCGCGAGGGGGGAACCACCTACGAGCAGTACTTC

J gene: TRBJ1-1
V gene: TRBV18
clone size: .
D gene: TRBD1
CDR3 protein: CASSPGQANTEAFF
CDR3 DNA: TGTGCCAGCTCACCGGGACAGGCGAACACTGAAGCTTTCTTT

J gene: TRBJ2-2
V gene: TRBV12-3/TRBV12-4
clone size: many
D gene: .
CDR3 protein: CASTARGRTGELFF
CDR3 DNA: TGTGCCAGCACGGCGAGGGGACGCACCGGGGAGCTGTTTTTT

J gene: TRBJ1-1
V gene: TRBV28
clone size: few
D gene: .
CDR3 protein: CASSFPGRRNTEAFF
CDR3 DNA: TGTGCCAGCAGTTTCCCGGGCAGAAGAAACACTGAAGCTTTCTTT

J gene: TRBJ2-7
V gene: TRBV18
clone size: many
D gene: .
CDR3 protein: CASSPVGPSSYEQYF
CDR3 DNA: TGTGCCAGCTCACCAGTAGGCCCCAGCTCCTACGAGCAGTACTTC

J gene: TRBJ1-1
V gene: TRBV4-2
clone size: many
D gene: TRBD1
CDR3 protein: CASSQDNGQGTTEAFF
CDR3 DNA: TGTGCCAGCAGCCAAGATAACGGACAGGGGACCACTGAAGCTTTCTTT

J gene: TRBJ1-2
V gene: TRBV6-5
clone size: .
D gene: .
CDR3 protein: CASSYSNRQHYGYTF
CDR3 DNA: TGTGCCAGCAGTTACTCGAACAGGCAGCACTATGGCTACACCTTC

J gene: TRBJ2-7
V gene: TRBV28
clone size: many
D gene: .
CDR3 protein: CASTLQGRTYEQYF
CDR3 DNA: TGTGCCAGCACCTTACAGGGGAGGACCTACGAGCAGTACTTC

J gene: TRBJ1-1
V gene: TRBV7-6
clone size: .
D gene: .
CDR3 protein: CASSLRGLTEAFF
CDR3 DNA: TGTGCCAGCAGCTTACGGGGGCTGACTGAAGCTTTCTTT

J gene: TRBJ2-3
V gene: TRBV6-6
clone size: .
D gene: TRBD2
CDR3 protein: CASRASGRAQDTQYF
CDR3 DNA: TGTGCCAGCAGGGCTAGCGGGAGAGCACAAGATACGCAGTATTTT

J gene: TRBJ2-7
V gene: TRBV3-1
clone size: many
D gene: .
CDR3 protein: CASSQEGSTPYEQYF
CDR3 DNA: TGTGCCAGCAGCCAAGAGGGGTCAACCCCCTACGAGCAGTACTTC

J gene: TRBJ1-5
V gene: TRBV12-3/TRBV12-4
clone size: .
D gene: .
CDR3 protein: CASSPDRHSNQPQHF
CDR3 DNA: TGTGCCAGCAGTCCCGACAGACATAGCAATCAGCCCCAGCATTTT

J gene: TRBJ2-7
V gene: TRBV28
clone size: many
D gene: .
CDR3 protein: CASSLLVGLSYEQYF
CDR3 DNA: TGTGCCAGCAGTTTATTAGTCGGGTTGTCCTACGAGCAGTACTTC